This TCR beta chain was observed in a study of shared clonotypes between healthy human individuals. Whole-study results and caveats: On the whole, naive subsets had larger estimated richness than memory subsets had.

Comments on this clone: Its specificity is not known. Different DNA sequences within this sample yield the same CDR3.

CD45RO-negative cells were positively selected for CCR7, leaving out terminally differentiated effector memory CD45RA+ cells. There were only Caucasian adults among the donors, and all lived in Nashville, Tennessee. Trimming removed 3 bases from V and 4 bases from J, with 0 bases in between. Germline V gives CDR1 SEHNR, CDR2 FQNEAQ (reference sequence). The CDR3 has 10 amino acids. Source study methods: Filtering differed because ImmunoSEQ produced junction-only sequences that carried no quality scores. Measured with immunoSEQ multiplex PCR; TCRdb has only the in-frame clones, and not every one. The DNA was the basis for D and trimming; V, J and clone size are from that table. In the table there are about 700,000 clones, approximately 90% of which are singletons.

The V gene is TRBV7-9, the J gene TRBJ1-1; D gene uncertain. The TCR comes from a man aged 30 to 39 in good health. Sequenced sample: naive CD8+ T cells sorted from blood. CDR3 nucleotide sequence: TGTGCCAGCAGCTTCACTGAAGCTTTCTTT. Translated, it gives CASSFTEAFF.